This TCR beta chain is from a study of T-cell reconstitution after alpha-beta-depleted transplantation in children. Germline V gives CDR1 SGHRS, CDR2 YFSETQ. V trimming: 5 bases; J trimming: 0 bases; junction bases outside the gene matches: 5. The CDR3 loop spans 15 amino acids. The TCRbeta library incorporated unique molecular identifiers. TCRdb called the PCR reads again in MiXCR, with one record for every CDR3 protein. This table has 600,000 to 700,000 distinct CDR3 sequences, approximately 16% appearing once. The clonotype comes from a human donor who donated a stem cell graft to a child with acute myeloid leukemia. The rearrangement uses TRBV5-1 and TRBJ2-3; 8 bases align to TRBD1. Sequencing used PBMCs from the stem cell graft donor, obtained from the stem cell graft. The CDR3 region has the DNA TGCGCCAGCAGTCGCCGGGACAGGAGCACAGATACGCAGTATTTT. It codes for CASSRRDRSTDTQYF.